The TCR beta chain described here comes from a study of OX40 agonist ivuxolimab in advanced cancers. This table comes from immunoSEQ multiplex PCR, and its TCRdb copy is limited to in-frame clones, with some not included. Here the sample spans about 68,000 clones, around 90% being singletons. Study conclusions and caveats: CD4+ and CD8+ blood T cells expanded clonally by week 6 at 0.1 to 3.0 mg/kg. The mean number of expanded clones was higher in CD8+ T cells than in CD4+.

Trimming stripped 3 bases from V and 4 bases from J, with 12 bases between. CDR3 length: 13 amino acids. Looked up from germline, CDR1 is GTSNPN and CDR2 is SVGIG (reference sequence). Patients who had autoimmune disease history or got systemic immunosuppression were left out. Note on this clone: Its antigen is as yet unknown.

The rearrangement uses TRBV30 and TRBJ1-1; no clear D. The sequence was obtained from an adult with an advanced solid tumor such as melanoma, head and neck, liver or kidney cancer. Sequenced here: CD4+ or CD8+ T cells sorted from blood, sampled in a trial of the OX40 agonist ivuxolimab. The CDR3 DNA is TGTGCCTGGAGGGCAGATAGGAGCACTGAAGCTTTCTTT. This codes for CAWRADRSTEAFF.